The rows below give T cell receptor beta chains drawn from one sample of a study of cytomegalovirus exposure and HLA in healthy donors. Some clones are missing from TCRdb's copy, which holds only in-frame ones; the method was immunoSEQ multiplex PCR. This sample has about 140,000 clones, with more than 60% found just once. Source material: PBMCs. The receptors were sampled from a male donor in good health and CMV-seronegative. Each CDR3 is given with its conserved first and last residue. The order of the fields is CDR3 DNA, CDR3 protein, J gene, D gene, V gene, clone size. D genes are given only for firm matches. The size field is filled for only some rows; it gives once, few, many or a size class.

TGCGCCAGCAGCCAGGGGGGCCGCTCTGGAAACACCATATATTTT CASSQGGRSGNTIYF TRBJ1-3 TRBD1 TRBV5-1 once
TGTGCCAGTAGCCGGGGTTACGAGCAGTACTTC CASSRGYEQYF TRBJ2-7 NA TRBV19 NA
TGTGCCAGCGGGCCTAGCGGGAGCCAAGAGACCCAGTACTTC CASGPSGSQETQYF TRBJ2-5 TRBD2 TRBV6-1 once
TGTGCCAGCAGTAATAGCGGGATTCACAATGAGCAGTTCTTC CASSNSGIHNEQFF TRBJ2-1 TRBD2 TRBV6-6 NA
TGTGCCAGCAGTGGGGATAGGGGGCCGGCTGGGGCCAACGTCCTGACTTTC CASSGDRGPAGANVLTF TRBJ2-6 TRBD1 TRBV2 once
TGTGCTAGCAGCCCAACACAGATGAACACTGAAGCTTTCTTT CASSPTQMNTEAFF TRBJ1-1 NA TRBV7-7 once
TGCGCCAGCAGTCGGGGGGACTCTGGGGCCAACGTCCTGACTTTC CASSRGDSGANVLTF TRBJ2-6 TRBD2 TRBV5-1 few
TGCGCCAGTACAGGGAACACTGAAGCTTTCTTT CASTGNTEAFF TRBJ1-1 NA TRBV5-1 NA
TGCGCCAGCAGCTTGGGACAGACCTCTGGAAACACCATATATTTT CASSLGQTSGNTIYF TRBJ1-3 NA TRBV5-1 NA
TGTGCTAGTGGTTCGCCGACAGGGGTTAGGCTGTTTTTT CASGSPTGVRLFF TRBJ2-2 TRBD1 TRBV12-5 NA
TGTGCCAGCAGTGAATCAGGACAGGGGGTTGGCTACACCTTC CASSESGQGVGYTF TRBJ1-2 TRBD1 TRBV6-1 NA
TGTGCCAGCAGCGCCGGGGGTCGGAGCTCCTACGAGCAGTACTTC CASSAGGRSSYEQYF TRBJ2-7 NA TRBV9 NA
TGTGCCAGCAGCTTGCTGGGACAGGGGAGCAATGAGCAGTTCTTC CASSLLGQGSNEQFF TRBJ2-1 TRBD1 TRBV5-5 NA
TGTGCCAGCAGTGACCGTGGCGAGGACTATGGCTACACCTTC CASSDRGEDYGYTF TRBJ1-2 NA TRBV2 NA
TGTGCCACGGACAGGGCGAACACCGGGGAGCTGTTTTTT CATDRANTGELFF TRBJ2-2 TRBD1 TRBV18 few
TGTGCCTGGAGTCCCTCCTATGGGCCTAATTCACCCCTCCACTTT CAWSPSYGPNSPLHF TRBJ1-6 NA TRBV30 NA
TGCAGCTCGGACAGGAAGTTCGGGTATGGCTACACCTTC CSSDRKFGYGYTF TRBJ1-2 TRBD1 TRBV29-1 NA
TGTGCCAGTAGCCGAAACACCATATATTTT CASSRNTIYF TRBJ1-3 NA TRBV6-6 NA
TGTGCCAGCAGTACAGGGAATAGCAATCAGCCCCAGCATTTT CASSTGNSNQPQHF TRBJ1-5 NA TRBV6-1 NA
TGTGCCAGCATTCAGGACAGGGCGAACACTGAAGCTTTCTTT CASIQDRANTEAFF TRBJ1-1 TRBD1 TRBV27 once
TGTGCCAGCAGCTTTAATGGCAGTCGGAACACCGGGGAGCTGTTTTTT CASSFNGSRNTGELFF TRBJ2-2 NA TRBV5-5 NA
TGTGCCAGCAGGGGACAGCCCAACACCGGGGAGCTGTTTTTT CASRGQPNTGELFF TRBJ2-2 TRBD1 TRBV6-1 once
TGCGCCAGCAGCTCACAGACAGGGTCGGCCGGGGAGCTGTTTTTT CASSSQTGSAGELFF TRBJ2-2 TRBD1 TRBV5-1 NA
TGTGCCAGCACCACGTCAGACACCGGGGAGCTGTTTTTT CASTTSDTGELFF TRBJ2-2 NA TRBV7-9 NA
TGTGCCAGCAGTGTAAACAGGGGGCAAATCCGTGAAAAACTGTTTTTT CASSVNRGQIREKLFF TRBJ1-4 TRBD1 TRBV2 NA
TGTGCCAGTAGCTGGGACAGGTACTATGGCTACACCTTC CASSWDRYYGYTF TRBJ1-2 TRBD1 TRBV19 NA
TGTGCCTGGATTCCCGGACAGGGACGCGGCTACACCTTC CAWIPGQGRGYTF TRBJ1-2 TRBD1 TRBV30 NA
TGTGCCAGCAAGGGCCAAACCTGGGCGGGCGAAGCTTTCTTT CASKGQTWAGEAFF TRBJ1-1 NA TRBV4-2 NA